This TCR beta chain is drawn from a study of blood T cells in healthy people across ages. It was with a sample-barcoded 5' primer and a J-beta primer mix that a second PCR of about 6 to 12 cycles was run. TCRdb recomputed calls from the 5' RACE reads with MiXCR, one row per CDR3 protein. The data show 700,000 to 950,000 distinct CDR3 sequences, 58% seen once. Sample donors were healthy Caucasian individuals that came from Russia, aged roughly 6 to 100. Every donor contributed about 10 milliliters of peripheral blood by blood draw. Researchers isolated at least 6 million PBMCs per sample. Regarding this clonotype: One end of the junction varies from germline; a read error may be responsible.

This TCR was sampled from a man aged 30 to 45 in good health. The sequenced sample was blood.

The CDR3, as DNA: TGCACCAGCAGCCAAGAAGTTGGCCAGCCCCAGCATTTT. Amino acid sequence: CTSSQEVGQPQHF. The V gene is TRBV4-3, the J gene TRBJ1-5; no firm D call. This CDR3 contains 13 residues. CDR1 and CDR2 (germline): LGHNA, YSLEER.